A single sample gave rise to the 13 T cell receptor beta chains below, sequenced in a study of molecular identifiers for immune sequencing clone quantification. A single record per CDR3 protein comes from TCRdb applying MiXCR to the PCR reads. The sample contains more than 300,000 distinct CDR3 sequences, over 20% of which appear only once. Material: naive CD8+ T cells from blood, with Jurkat cell RNA spiked in. Documented subset: FACS-sorted CD8+CD4-CCR7+CD45RA+ naive T cells. The origin of the receptors is a human donor in good health. Some libraries in this study had Jurkat cell RNA spiked in.

This clonotype has a count of ten or more. This chain uses TRBV2 with TRBJ2-3, with 9 bases that match TRBD1. CDR3 length equals 18 residues. In germline, CDR1 is SNHLY, CDR2 FYNNEI. After removal of 4 bases from V and 1 base from J, the junction contained 12 bases not matched to a gene. The CDR3 DNA reads TGTGCCAGCAGTGTTGAGACAGGGGGTAATAGCGGCACAGATACGCAGTATTTT. Protein product: CASSVETGGNSGTDTQYF. Based on the CDR3 plus reference TRBV2 and TRBJ2-3, the full variable domain is EPEVTQTPSHQVTQMGQEVILRCVPISNHLYFYWYRQILGQKVEFLVSFYNNEISEKSEIFDDQFSVERPDGSNFTLKIRSTKLEDSAMYFCASSVETGGNSGTDTQYFGPGTRLTVL.

This clonotype has at least ten counts. The V gene is TRBV29-1, the J gene TRBJ2-7; D possibly matches TRBD1 or TRBD2 (5 bases each). Germline CDR1 reads SQVTM; CDR2 reads ANQGSEA. The CDR3 runs to 13 residues. Trimming removed 4 bases at V and 5 bases at J, with 15 bases between. The CDR3 here is CSVGTGRGNEQYF. The CDR3 DNA follows: TGCAGCGTTGGTACAGGTCGGGGTAACGAGCAGTACTTC.

This clonotype was counted a few times. In DNA, the CDR3 is TGTGCCAGCAGTTTATCCCTTAACTGGACACCCCAGTACTTC. Translation: CASSLSLNWTPQYF. The chain uses TRBV27 and TRBJ2-5; possible D gene TRBD1, 5 bases. Deletions cut 0 bases from V and 9 bases from J, with 14 bases between. Per the germline V gene, CDR1 is MNHEY and CDR2 is SMNVEV (reference sequence). The CDR3 runs to 14 residues.

Turning to this clonotype: This may stem from a read error, because a much larger clone lies one nucleotide away. V and J are TRBV29-1 and TRBJ1-1; D unresolved. This CDR3 contains 14 residues. CDR1 and CDR2 from the germline V gene are SQVTM and ANQGSEA. Trimming pared 6 bases from V and 0 bases from J, leaving 14 bases between. The CDR3 nucleotides read TGCAGCGTCGACGGACTCAGCATGAACACTGAAGCTTTCTTT. It translates to CSVDGLSMNTEAFF.

This clonotype occurred once. A clone one base away is much larger, so this may be a read error. This chain joins TRBV9 and TRBJ2-1, with TRBD2 identical over 10 bases. Germline V gives CDR1 SGDLS, CDR2 YYNGEE. The CDR3 spans 16 residues. After removal of 4 bases from V and 12 bases from J, the junction contained 16 bases not matched to a gene. CDR3 sequence reads: CASSQSLAGAYVGQFF. The CDR3 coding sequence is TGTGCCAGCAGCCAGTCGCTAGCGGGAGCCTACGTTGGGCAGTTCTTC.

V and J are TRBV7-9 and TRBJ2-7; no clear D. Germline lookup yields CDR1 SEHNR and CDR2 FQNEAQ (reference sequence). CDR3 length equals 14 residues. V shed 1 base and J shed 3 bases, with 10 bases lying between them. The CDR3 reads CASSLGSSDYEQYF. DNA of the CDR3: TGTGCCAGCAGCTTAGGTTCTTCAGACTACGAGCAGTACTTC. The full variable domain, rest sourced from reference TRBV7-9 and TRBJ2-7, is DTGVSQNPRHKITKRGQNVTFRCDPISEHNRLYWYRQTLGQGPEFLTYFQNEAQLEKSRLLSDRFSAERPKGSFSTLEIQRTEQGDSAMYLCASSLGSSDYEQYFGPGTRLTVT.

The sample holds a few counts of this clonotype. The gene calls are TRBV27 and TRBJ2-5, with a tentative D call TRBD2 (6 bases). CDR1 is MNHEY and CDR2 is SMNVEV in the germline V gene (reference sequence). The V end lost 6 bases, the J end lost 1 base, and 12 bases lay between the germline ends. The CDR3 contains 14 residues. Written as DNA, the CDR3 is TGTGCCAGCAGCCATATAGCGGCCCAAGAGACCCAGTACTTC. This gives the protein CASSHIAAQETQYF.

This clonotype was detected ten times or more. The chain joins TRBV20-1 to TRBJ1-5, with D tentatively TRBD1 (5 bases). Germline CDR1 is DFQATT and CDR2 is SNEGSKA (reference sequence). V lost 1 base and J lost 2, with 9 bases in between. The CDR3 covers 14 residues. The CDR3 spells CSARVQGGNQPQHF. CDR3 bases: TGCAGTGCTAGAGTCCAGGGCGGCAATCAGCCCCAGCATTTT.

On this clonotype itself: This may be a read error, as it is one base from a much larger clone. This sequence joins TRBV30 and TRBJ1-5, with 8 positions matching TRBD1. The CDR3 length is 15 residues. Per germline, CDR1 GTSNPN and CDR2 SVGIG (reference sequence). V trimming: 1 base; J trimming: 5 bases; junction bases outside the gene matches: 7. CDR3 sequence: CAWSGGQGLDQPQHF. Here the CDR3 DNA reads TGTGCCTGGAGTGGCGGACAGGGCCTCGATCAGCCCCAGCATTTT.

This clonotype was observed a handful of times. The rearrangement uses TRBV28 and TRBJ2-3; no reliable D call. Matching the DNA end better, TRBJ1-5 makes the J call doubtful. The CDR3 consists of 17 residues. Looked up from germline, CDR1 is MDHEN and CDR2 is SYDVKM. CDR3 residues: CASSLLELAGDTDTQHF. The CDR3 region has the DNA TGTGCCAGCAGTTTATTAGAACTAGCGGGTGACACAGATACGCAGCATTTT.

This clonotype was seen only a few times. V is TRBV19 and J is TRBJ2-7; 11 bases line up with TRBD1. The CDR3 length is 16 residues. V gave up 0 bases and J gave up 4 bases; unmatched junction bases: 5. The germline V gene has CDR1 LNHDA and CDR2 SQIVND (reference sequence). CDR3: CASSIDLGQGAYEQYF. Written as DNA, the CDR3 is TGTGCCAGTAGTATAGATTTAGGACAGGGGGCGTACGAGCAGTACTTC.

This clonotype was detected only a few times. The chain couples TRBV10-3 to TRBJ2-6; D not resolved. Germline V gives CDR1 ENHRY, CDR2 SYGVKD. The V end lost 4 bases, the J end lost 0 bases, and 4 bases lay between the germline ends. The CDR3 runs 14 residues. The chain's CDR3 is CAISASSGANVLTF. The CDR3 DNA reads TGTGCCATCAGTGCCAGCTCTGGGGCCAACGTCCTGACTTTC.

This clonotype was counted many times. The chain couples TRBV30 to TRBJ2-7; 7 bases line up with TRBD1. There are 13 residues in the CDR3. Germline CDR1 reads GTSNPN; CDR2 reads SVGIG (reference sequence). After removal of 4 bases from V and 2 bases from J, the junction contained 5 bases not matched to a gene. CDR3 in amino acids: CAWKDRAPYEQYF. CDR3 nucleotides: TGTGCCTGGAAAGACAGGGCCCCCTACGAGCAGTACTTC.